This TCR beta chain was identified during a study of vaccination and CD4 T cells after COVID-19. Study-wide context: Timing of post-vaccine sample collection was a median around 75 days after dose two, with a range of 14 to 241. The stimulus for the cells was overlapping spike peptides derived from SARS-CoV-2, HCoV-NL63, HCoV-OC43 and HCoV-229E. The study's findings and limits: The appearance of a median approximately 84% of reactive clones in convalescent patients occurred only post-vaccination.

Germline CDR1 SGHAT, CDR2 FQNNGV. The CDR3 totals 18 residues. V lost 3 bases to trimming and J lost 6 bases; unmatched junction nucleotides: 14. Cultured CD4+ T cell DNA was sequenced using the Oncomine TCR Beta short-read assay. TCRdb re-called the PCR reads through MiXCR, storing one row per CDR3 protein. The sample consists of approximately 17,000 distinct CDR3 sequences, 50% of them appearing once. Treatment given: roughly nine-day PBMC culture with coronavirus spike peptide pools or control peptides (ViraFEST assay). A note on this clonotype: What it recognizes is unknown.

The receptor was isolated from a human donor who had recovered from COVID-19. The sample consisted of CD4+ T cells from blood, cultured in vitro. The chain links TRBV11-2 to TRBJ2-3; 11 bases are a match to TRBD1. DNA of the CDR3: TGTGCCAGCAGCTTGTCCTTGGGACAGGGGGTACCTGGGGATACGCAGTATTTT. This sequence encodes CASSLSLGQGVPGDTQYF.